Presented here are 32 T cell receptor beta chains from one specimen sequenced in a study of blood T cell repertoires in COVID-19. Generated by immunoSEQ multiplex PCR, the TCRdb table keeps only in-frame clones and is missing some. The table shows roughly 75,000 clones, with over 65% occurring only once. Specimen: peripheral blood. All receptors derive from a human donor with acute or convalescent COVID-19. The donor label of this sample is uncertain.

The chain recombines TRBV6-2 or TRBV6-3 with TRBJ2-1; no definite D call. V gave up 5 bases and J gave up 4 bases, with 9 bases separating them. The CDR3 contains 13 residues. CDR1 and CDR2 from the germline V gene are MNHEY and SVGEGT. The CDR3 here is CASSAQVYNEQFF. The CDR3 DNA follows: TGTGCCAGCAGTGCCCAGGTTTACAATGAGCAGTTCTTC.

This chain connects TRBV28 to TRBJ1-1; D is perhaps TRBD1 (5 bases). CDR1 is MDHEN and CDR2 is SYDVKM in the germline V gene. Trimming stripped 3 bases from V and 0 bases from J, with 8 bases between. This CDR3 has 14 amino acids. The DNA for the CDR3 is TGTGCCAGCAGTTTGGGGCAGTTGAACACTGAAGCTTTCTTT. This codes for CASSLGQLNTEAFF.

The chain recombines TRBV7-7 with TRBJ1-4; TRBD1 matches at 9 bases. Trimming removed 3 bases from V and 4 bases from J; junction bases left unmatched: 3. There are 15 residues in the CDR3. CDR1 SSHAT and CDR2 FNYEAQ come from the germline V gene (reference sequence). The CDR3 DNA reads TGTGCCAGCAGCTTTGGGACAGGGAGTAATGAAAAACTGTTTTTT. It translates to CASSFGTGSNEKLFF.

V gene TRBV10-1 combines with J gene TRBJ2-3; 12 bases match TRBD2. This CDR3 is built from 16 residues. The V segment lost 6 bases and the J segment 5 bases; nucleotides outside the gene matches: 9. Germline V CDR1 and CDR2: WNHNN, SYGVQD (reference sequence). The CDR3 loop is CASSNPTSGGRDTQYF. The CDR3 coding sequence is TGCGCCAGCAGCAATCCGACTAGCGGGGGCAGAGATACGCAGTATTTT.

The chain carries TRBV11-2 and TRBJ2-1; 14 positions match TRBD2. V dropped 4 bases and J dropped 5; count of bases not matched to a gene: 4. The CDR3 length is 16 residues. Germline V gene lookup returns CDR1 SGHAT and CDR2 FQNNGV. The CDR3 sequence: CASSSGLAGVHNEQFF. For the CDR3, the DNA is TGTGCCAGCAGCTCGGGACTAGCGGGAGTCCACAATGAGCAGTTCTTC.

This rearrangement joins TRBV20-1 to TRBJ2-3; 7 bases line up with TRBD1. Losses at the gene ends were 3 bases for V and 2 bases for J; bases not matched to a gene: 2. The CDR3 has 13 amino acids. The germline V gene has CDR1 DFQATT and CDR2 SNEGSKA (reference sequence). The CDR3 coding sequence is TGCAGTGCTAGTGACAGGGTCACAGATACGCAGTATTTT. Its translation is CSASDRVTDTQYF.

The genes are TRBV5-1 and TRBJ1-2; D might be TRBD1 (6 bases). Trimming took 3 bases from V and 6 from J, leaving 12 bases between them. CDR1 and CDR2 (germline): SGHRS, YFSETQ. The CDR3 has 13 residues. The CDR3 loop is CASSWMSGDGYTF. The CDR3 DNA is TGCGCCAGCAGCTGGATGTCAGGGGATGGCTACACCTTC.

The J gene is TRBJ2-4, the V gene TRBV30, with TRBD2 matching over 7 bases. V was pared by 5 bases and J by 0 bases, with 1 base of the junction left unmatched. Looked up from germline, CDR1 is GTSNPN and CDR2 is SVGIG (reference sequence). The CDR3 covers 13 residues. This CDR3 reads CAWGTIAKNIQYF. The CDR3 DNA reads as TGTGCCTGGGGGACTATAGCCAAAAACATTCAGTACTTC.

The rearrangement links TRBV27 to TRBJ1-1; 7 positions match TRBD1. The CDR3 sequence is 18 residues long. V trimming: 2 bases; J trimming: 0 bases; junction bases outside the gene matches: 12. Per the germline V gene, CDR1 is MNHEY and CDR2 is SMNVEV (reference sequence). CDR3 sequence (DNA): TGTGCCAGCAGTTTAACAGGTAGACAGGGCAGCATGAACACTGAAGCTTTCTTT. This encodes CASSLTGRQGSMNTEAFF.

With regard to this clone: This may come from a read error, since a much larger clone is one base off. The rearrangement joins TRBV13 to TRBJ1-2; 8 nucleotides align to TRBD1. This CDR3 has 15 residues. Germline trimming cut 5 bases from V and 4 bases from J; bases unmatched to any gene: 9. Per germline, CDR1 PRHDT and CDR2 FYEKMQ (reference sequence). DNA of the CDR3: TGTGCCAGCAGCCAGGGGGCGGGGAGGGGCTATGGCTACACCTTC. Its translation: CASSQGAGRGYGYTF.

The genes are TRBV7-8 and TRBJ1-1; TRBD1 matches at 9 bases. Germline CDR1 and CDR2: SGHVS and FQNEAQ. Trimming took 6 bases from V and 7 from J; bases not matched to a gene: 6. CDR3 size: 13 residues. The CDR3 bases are TGTGCCAGCAGTTTGGACAGGGGACATGAAGCTTTCTTT. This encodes CASSLDRGHEAFF.

The CDR3 protein is CASSKTDISRLEQYF. The CDR3, as DNA: TGTGCCAGCAGTAAAACGGATATTAGTCGACTCGAGCAGTACTTC. The chain uses TRBV6-2 or TRBV6-3 and TRBJ2-7; no reliable D call. CDR3 length equals 15 residues. Trimming pared 5 bases from V and 6 bases from J, leaving 20 bases between. The germline CDR1 and CDR2 sequences are MNHEY and SVGEGT.

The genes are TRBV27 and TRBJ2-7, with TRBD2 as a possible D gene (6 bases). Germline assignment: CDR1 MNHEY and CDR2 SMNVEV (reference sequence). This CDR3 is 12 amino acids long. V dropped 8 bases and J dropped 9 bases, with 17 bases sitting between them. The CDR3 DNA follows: TGTGCCAGCGGGGGGAGCGGCCTTGGGCAGTACGTC. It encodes CASGGSGLGQYV.

The CDR3 protein is CASSQVATSGGAVEQFF. The CDR3 coding sequence is TGTGCCAGCAGCCAAGTCGCCACGAGCGGGGGGGCGGTTGAGCAGTTCTTC. The rearrangement joins TRBV14 to TRBJ2-1, with TRBD2 identical over 10 bases. The CDR3 is made up of 17 amino acids. The germline gives CDR1 SGHDN, CDR2 FVKESK. The V segment lost 1 base and the J segment 9 bases; nucleotides outside the gene matches: 12.

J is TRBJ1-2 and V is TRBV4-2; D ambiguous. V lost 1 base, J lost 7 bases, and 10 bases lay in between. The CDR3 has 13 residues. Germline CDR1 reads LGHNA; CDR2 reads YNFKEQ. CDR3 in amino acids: CASSQGMESGYTF. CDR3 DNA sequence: TGTGCCAGCAGCCAAGGAATGGAGAGTGGCTACACCTTC.

CDR3 sequence: CAWSLGQARSYTF. As DNA, the CDR3 is TGTGCCTGGAGTTTGGGACAGGCGCGAAGCTACACCTTC. The chain joins TRBV30 to TRBJ1-2, with 8 bases aligning to TRBD1. The CDR3 is 13 amino acids. V dropped 2 bases and J dropped 9; count of bases not matched to a gene: 8. CDR1 and CDR2 (germline): GTSNPN, SVGIG (reference sequence).

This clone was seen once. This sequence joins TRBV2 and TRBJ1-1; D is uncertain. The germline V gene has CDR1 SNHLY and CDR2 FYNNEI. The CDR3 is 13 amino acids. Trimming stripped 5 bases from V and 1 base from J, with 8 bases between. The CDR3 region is CASSTVGNTEAFF. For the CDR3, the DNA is TGTGCCAGCAGTACAGTGGGGAACACTGAAGCTTTCTTT. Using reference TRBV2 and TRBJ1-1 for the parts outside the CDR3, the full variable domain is EPEVTQTPSHQVTQMGQEVILRCVPISNHLYFYWYRQILGQKVEFLVSFYNNEISEKSEIFDDQFSVERPDGSNFTLKIRSTKLEDSAMYFCASSTVGNTEAFFGQGTRLTVV.

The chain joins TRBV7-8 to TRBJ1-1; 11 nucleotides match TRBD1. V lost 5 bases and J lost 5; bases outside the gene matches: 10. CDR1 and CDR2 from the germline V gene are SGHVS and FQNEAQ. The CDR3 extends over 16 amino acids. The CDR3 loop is CASSPTGQGVGTEAFF. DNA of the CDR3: TGTGCCAGCAGCCCAACGGGACAGGGGGTCGGGACTGAAGCTTTCTTT.

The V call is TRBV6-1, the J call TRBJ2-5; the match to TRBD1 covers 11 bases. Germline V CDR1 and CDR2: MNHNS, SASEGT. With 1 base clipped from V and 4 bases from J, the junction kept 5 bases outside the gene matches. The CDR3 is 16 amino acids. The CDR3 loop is CASSEVAGTGGETQYF. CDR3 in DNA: TGTGCCAGCAGTGAAGTGGCCGGGACAGGGGGAGAGACCCAGTACTTC.

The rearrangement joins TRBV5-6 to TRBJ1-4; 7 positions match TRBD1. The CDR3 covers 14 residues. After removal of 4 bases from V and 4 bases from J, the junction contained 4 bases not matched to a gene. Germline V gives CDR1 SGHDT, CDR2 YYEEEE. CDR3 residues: CASSRQGVNEKLFF. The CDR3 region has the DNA TGTGCCAGCAGCCGGCAGGGGGTTAATGAAAAACTGTTTTTT.

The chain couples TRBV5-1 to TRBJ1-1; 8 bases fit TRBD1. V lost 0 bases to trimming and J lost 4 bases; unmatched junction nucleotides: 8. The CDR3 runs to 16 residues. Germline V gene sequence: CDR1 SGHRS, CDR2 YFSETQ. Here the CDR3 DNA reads TGCGCCAGCAGCTTGGCACCTATTACAGGGGGCACTGAAGCTTTCTTT. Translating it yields CASSLAPITGGTEAFF.

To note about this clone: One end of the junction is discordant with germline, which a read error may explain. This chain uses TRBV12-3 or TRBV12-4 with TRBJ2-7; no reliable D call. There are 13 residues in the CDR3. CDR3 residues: CASSLDLLGEQYF. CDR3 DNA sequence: TGTGCCAGCAGCTTAGATCTCCTAGGCGAGCAGTACTTC.

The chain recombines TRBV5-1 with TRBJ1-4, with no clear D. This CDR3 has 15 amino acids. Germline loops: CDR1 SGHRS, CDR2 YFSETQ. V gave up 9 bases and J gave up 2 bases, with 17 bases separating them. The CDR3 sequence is CATSPRTGTNEKLFF. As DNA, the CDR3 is TGCGCCACCTCACCACGTACCGGGACTAATGAAAAACTGTTTTTT.

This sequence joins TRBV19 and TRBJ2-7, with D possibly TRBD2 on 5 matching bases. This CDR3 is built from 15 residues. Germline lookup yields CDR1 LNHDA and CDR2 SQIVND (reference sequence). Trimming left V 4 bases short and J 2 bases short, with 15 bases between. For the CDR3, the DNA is TGTGCCAGTAGTAGTGGGGAAGGAGGTCCCTACGAGCAGTACGTC. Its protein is CASSSGEGGPYEQYV.

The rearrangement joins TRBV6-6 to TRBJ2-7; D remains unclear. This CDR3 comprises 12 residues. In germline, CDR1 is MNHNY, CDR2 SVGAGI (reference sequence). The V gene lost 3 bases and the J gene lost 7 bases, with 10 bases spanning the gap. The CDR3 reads CASSYIEMEQYF. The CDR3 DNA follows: TGTGCCAGCAGTTATATAGAGATGGAGCAGTACTTC.

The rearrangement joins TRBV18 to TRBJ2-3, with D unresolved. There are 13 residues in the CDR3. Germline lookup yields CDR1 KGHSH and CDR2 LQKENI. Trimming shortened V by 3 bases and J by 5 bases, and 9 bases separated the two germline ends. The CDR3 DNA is TGTGCCAGCTCACCCCTTAGTGGAGATACGCAGTATTTT. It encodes CASSPLSGDTQYF.

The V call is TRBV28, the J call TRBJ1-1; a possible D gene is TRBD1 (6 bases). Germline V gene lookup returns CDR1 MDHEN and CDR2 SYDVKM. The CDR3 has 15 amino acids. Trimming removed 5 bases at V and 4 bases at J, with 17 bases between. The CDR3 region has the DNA TGTGCCAGCAGTCCACCGGGACACCTGGGCACTGAAGCTTTCTTT. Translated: CASSPPGHLGTEAFF.

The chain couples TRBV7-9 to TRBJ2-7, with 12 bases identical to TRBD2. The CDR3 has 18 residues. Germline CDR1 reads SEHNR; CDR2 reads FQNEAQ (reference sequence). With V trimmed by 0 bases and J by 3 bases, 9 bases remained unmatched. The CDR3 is CASSLAPGLAGRDYEQYF. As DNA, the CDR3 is TGTGCCAGCAGCTTAGCCCCCGGACTAGCGGGGAGAGACTACGAGCAGTACTTC.

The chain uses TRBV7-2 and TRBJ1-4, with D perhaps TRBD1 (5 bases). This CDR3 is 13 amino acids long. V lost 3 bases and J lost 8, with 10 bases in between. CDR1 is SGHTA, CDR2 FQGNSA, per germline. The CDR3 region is CASSFRAGEKLFF. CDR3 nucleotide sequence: TGTGCCAGCAGCTTCAGGGCTGGGGAAAAACTGTTTTTT. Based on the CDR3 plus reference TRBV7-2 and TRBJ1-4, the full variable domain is GAGVSQSPSNKVTEKGKDVELRCDPISGHTALYWYRQSLGQGLEFLIYFQGNSAPDKSGLPSDRFSAERTGGSVSTLTIQRTQQEDSAVYLCASSFRAGEKLFFGSGTQLSVL.

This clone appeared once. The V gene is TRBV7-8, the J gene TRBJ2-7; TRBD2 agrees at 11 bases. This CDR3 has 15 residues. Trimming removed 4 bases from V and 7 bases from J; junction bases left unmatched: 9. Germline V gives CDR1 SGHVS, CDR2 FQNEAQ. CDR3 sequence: CASSSSSGRGREQYF. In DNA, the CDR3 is TGTGCCAGCAGCTCTAGTAGCGGGAGGGGGCGAGAGCAGTACTTC.

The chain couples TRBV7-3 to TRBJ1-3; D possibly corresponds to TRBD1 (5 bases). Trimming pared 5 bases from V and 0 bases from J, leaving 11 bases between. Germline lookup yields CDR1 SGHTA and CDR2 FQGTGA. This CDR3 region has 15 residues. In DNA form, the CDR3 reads TGTGCCAGCAGCCCCGCCGGGGGCTCTGGAAACACCATATATTTT. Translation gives CASSPAGGSGNTIYF.

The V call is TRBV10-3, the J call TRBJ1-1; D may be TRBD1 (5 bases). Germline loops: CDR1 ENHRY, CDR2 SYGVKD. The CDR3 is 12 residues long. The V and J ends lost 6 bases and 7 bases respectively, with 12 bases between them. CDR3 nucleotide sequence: TGTGCCATCAGGGGGCTCGAGGATGAAGCTTTCTTT. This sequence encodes CAIRGLEDEAFF.